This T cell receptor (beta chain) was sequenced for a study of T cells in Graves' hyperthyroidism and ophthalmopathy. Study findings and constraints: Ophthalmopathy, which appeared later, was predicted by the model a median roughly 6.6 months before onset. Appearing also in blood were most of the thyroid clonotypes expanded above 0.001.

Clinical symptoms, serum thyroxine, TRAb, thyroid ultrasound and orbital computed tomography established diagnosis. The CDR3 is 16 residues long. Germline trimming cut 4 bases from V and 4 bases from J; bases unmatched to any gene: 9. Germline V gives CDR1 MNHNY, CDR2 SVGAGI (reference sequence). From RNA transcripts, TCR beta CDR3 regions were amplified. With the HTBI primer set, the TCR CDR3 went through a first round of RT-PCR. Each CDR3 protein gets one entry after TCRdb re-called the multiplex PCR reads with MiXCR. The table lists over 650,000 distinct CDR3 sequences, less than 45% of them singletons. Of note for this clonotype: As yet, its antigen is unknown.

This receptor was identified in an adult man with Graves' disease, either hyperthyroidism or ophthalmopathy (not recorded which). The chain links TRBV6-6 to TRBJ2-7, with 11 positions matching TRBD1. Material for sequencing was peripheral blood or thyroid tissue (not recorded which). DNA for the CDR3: TGTGCCAGCAGTTCCGCCACGGGACAGGGGGTTTACGAGCAGTACTTC. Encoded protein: CASSSATGQGVYEQYF.